This T cell receptor (beta chain) was captured by sequencing in a study of T-cell reconstitution after alpha-beta-depleted transplantation in children. Using unique molecular identifiers, the investigators prepared the TCRbeta library. MiXCR, run by TCRdb on the PCR reads, gives a single entry per CDR3 protein. Of about 980,000 distinct CDR3 sequences in the sample, less than 30% are singletons; the top ten hold 28%. The germline gives CDR1 DFQATT, CDR2 SNEGSKA (reference sequence). This CDR3 has 15 residues. V lost 0 bases and J 5 bases, leaving 16 bases between the germline ends. The specimen comprised PBMCs, mostly from graft donor cells, sampled 360 days after TCRalphabeta/CD19-depleted stem cell transplant. The clonotype comes from a boy under three years old who had a stem cell transplant for SCID, so the T cells may come from the graft donor. The rearrangement uses TRBV20-1 and TRBJ1-1; possible D gene TRBD1, 5 bases. The CDR3 DNA sequence: TGCAGTGCTAGAGATCCGGGGGTTGACGGTACTGAAGCTTTCTTT. It translates to CSARDPGVDGTEAFF.